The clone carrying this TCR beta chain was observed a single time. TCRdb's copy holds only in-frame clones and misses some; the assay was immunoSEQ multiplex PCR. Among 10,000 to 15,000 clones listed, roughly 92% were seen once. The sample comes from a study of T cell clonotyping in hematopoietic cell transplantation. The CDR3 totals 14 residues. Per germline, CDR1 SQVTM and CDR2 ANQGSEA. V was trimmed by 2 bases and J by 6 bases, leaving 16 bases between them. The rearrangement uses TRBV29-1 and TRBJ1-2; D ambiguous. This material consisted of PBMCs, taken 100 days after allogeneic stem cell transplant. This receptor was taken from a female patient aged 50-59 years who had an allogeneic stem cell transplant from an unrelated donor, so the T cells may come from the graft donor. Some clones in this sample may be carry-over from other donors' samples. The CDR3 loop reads CSVETRETPHGYTF. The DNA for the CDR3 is TGCAGCGTTGAAACCAGAGAGACGCCGCATGGCTACACCTTC.